The 32 T cell receptor beta chains listed next were all sequenced from one sample in a study of beta chain features in type 1 diabetes. Study conclusions and caveats: Type 1 diabetes patients showed a moderate but significant shortening of TCRB CDR3s in all four CD4+ subsets.

Sequenced material consisted of expressed TCRB transcripts (all of the isolated RNA was reverse transcribed). Repertoires were generated with immunoSEQ multiplex PCR, while TCRdb's copy carries only in-frame clones and drops some. The table shows around 710,000 clones, with around 12% occurring only once. These receptors are not linked to any known antigen. The specimen was naive CD4+ T cells from blood. The receptors were sampled from a young man with type 1 diabetes.

This clone was seen more than once but under ten times. V is TRBV10-3 and J is TRBJ2-2, with 8 positions matching TRBD1. Germline trimming cut 10 bases from V and 7 bases from J; bases unmatched to any gene: 11. Germline V gene sequence: CDR1 ENHRY, CDR2 SYGVKD. The CDR3 runs 14 residues. CDR3 sequence (DNA): TGTGCCAGCCATCAGGGGGCAAATGGCGGGGAGCTGTTTTTT. Amino acid sequence: CASHQGANGGELFF.

The gene calls are TRBV27 and TRBJ2-6, with D possibly TRBD1 on 6 matching bases. The CDR3 extends over 15 amino acids. From germline, CDR1 is MNHEY and CDR2 SMNVEV (reference sequence). V was clipped by 4 bases and J by 4 bases, with 11 bases between them. CDR3 bases: TGTGCCAGCAGTTCCGGACAGCCCGGGGCCAACGTCCTGACTTTC. It translates to CASSSGQPGANVLTF.

This clone has more than one count but fewer than ten. The V gene is TRBV9, the J gene TRBJ1-1; D might be TRBD1 (6 bases). Germline V CDR1 and CDR2: SGDLS, YYNGEE. CDR3 length: 17 amino acids. V was trimmed by 4 bases and J by 0 bases, leaving 19 bases between them. The CDR3 here is CASSPTRAGALNTEAFF. CDR3 bases: TGTGCCAGCAGCCCGACTAGGGCAGGGGCCCTGAACACTGAAGCTTTCTTT.

This clone was counted between two and nine times. This sequence joins TRBV27 and TRBJ2-5; D is unresolved. The J call may be wrong; the DNA end is better matched by TRBJ2-7. The germline V gene encodes CDR1 MNHEY and CDR2 SMNVEV (reference sequence). The CDR3 runs 14 residues. CDR3 sequence reads: CASTSPDRIYEQYF. CDR3 in DNA: TGTGCCAGCACATCTCCGGACCGCATCTACGAGCAGTACTTC.

In its sample, this clone was seen a few times. V is TRBV7-9 and J is TRBJ1-2; TRBD1 agrees at 9 bases. The CDR3 spans 13 residues. The V gene end was trimmed by 4 bases and the J gene end by 11 bases; junction bases not matched to a gene: 8. Germline-derived CDR1 and CDR2 are SEHNR and FQNEAQ (reference sequence). The CDR3, as DNA: TGTGCCAGCAGCTCAAGGGACAGGGATTTTTACACCTTC. This gives the protein CASSSRDRDFYTF.

This clone turned up a few times. The identical CDR3 is also encoded by other nucleotide sequences in the sample. CDR3 in amino acids: CASGLVPHNEQFF. The CDR3 DNA reads as TGTGCTAGTGGTTTGGTACCCCACAATGAGCAGTTCTTC. This chain joins TRBV12-5 and TRBJ2-1; no reliable D call. The CDR3 loop spans 13 amino acids. Germline CDR1 reads LGHNT; CDR2 reads FRNRAP. V lost 0 bases and J lost 5, with 5 bases in between.

The V gene is TRBV27, the J gene TRBJ2-3; TRBD1 is a possible D gene (6 bases). The V and J ends lost 6 bases and 1 base respectively, with 17 bases between them. The CDR3 extends over 16 amino acids. CDR1 and CDR2 (germline): MNHEY, SMNVEV (reference sequence). The CDR3 here is CASSYRESVGTDTQYF. DNA for the CDR3: TGTGCCAGCAGCTACAGGGAATCGGTCGGCACAGATACGCAGTATTTT.

J is TRBJ2-5 and V is TRBV6-1, with 8 bases identical to TRBD1. Germline V lookup: CDR1 MNHNS, CDR2 SASEGT. CDR3 length: 15 residues. With 6 bases clipped from V and 4 bases from J, the junction kept 10 bases outside the gene matches. The CDR3 loop is CASSDTGGSGETQYF. As DNA, the CDR3 is TGTGCCAGCAGCGATACAGGGGGAAGCGGAGAGACCCAGTACTTC.

This clone showed up just a few times. The chain recombines TRBV23-1 with TRBJ1-1, with no clear D. TRBV23-1 has ORF status, its function being uncertain. This CDR3 comprises 15 residues. V dropped 4 bases and J dropped 1 base, with 13 bases sitting between them. The CDR3 nucleotides are TGCGCCAGCAGTCCCTCTAGACCGGGGAACACTGAAGCTTTCTTT. It specifies CASSPSRPGNTEAFF.

A few counts support this clone. V usage is TRBV7-3 and J usage is TRBJ2-7, with D possibly TRBD2 on 5 matching bases. The CDR3 is 15 residues long. V was cut by 5 bases and J by 0 bases, with 14 bases left in between. Per germline, CDR1 SGHTA and CDR2 FQGTGA. In DNA, the CDR3 is TGTGCCAGCAGCCTGGGATTCGAGGGCTCCTACGAGCAGTACTTC. Protein sequence: CASSLGFEGSYEQYF.

The gene calls are TRBV4-3 and TRBJ2-2; D could derive from TRBD1 or TRBD2 (5 bases each). The CDR3 runs 19 residues. Trimming removed 0 bases at V and 10 bases at J, with 27 bases between. Germline CDR1 is LGHNA and CDR2 is YSLEER. CDR3 DNA: TGCGCCAGCAGCCAAGATTGGGGCCCCGGGGCTGCCTGGTCTCTGGAGCTGTTTTTT. Translating gives CASSQDWGPGAAWSLELFF.

The rearrangement uses TRBV7-2 and TRBJ1-4, with D possibly being TRBD1 (5 bases). This CDR3 region has 15 residues. Looked up from germline, CDR1 is SGHTA and CDR2 is FQGNSA. The V gene lost 4 bases and the J gene lost 4 bases, with 13 bases spanning the gap. The CDR3 region has the DNA TGTGCCAGCAGCTCACGAGCGACAGTTAATGAAAAACTGTTTTTT. Its protein product is CASSSRATVNEKLFF. Looking up the rest from reference TRBV7-2 and TRBJ1-4 gives the full variable domain: GAGVSQSPSNKVTEKGKDVELRCDPISGHTALYWYRQSLGQGLEFLIYFQGNSAPDKSGLPSDRFSAERTGGSVSTLTIQRTQQEDSAVYLCASSSRATVNEKLFFGSGTQLSVL.

In DNA form, the CDR3 reads TGTGCCAGCAGTGAACAGGGACCCGGGGAGCTGTTTTTT. This gives the protein CASSEQGPGELFF. The chain combines TRBV6-4 with TRBJ2-2, with TRBD1 as a possible D gene (6 bases). The CDR3 length is 13 residues. V was trimmed by 3 bases and J by 6 bases, leaving 8 bases between them. The V gene's germline CDR1 is MRHNA and CDR2 SNTAGT.

This chain connects TRBV4-3 to TRBJ2-7, with TRBD2 identical over 7 bases. This CDR3 region has 15 residues. Germline CDR1 LGHNA, CDR2 YSLEER. V dropped 0 bases and J dropped 0; count of bases not matched to a gene: 2. Here the CDR3 reads CASSQEGGFSYEQYF. The CDR3 DNA sequence: TGCGCCAGCAGCCAAGAGGGGGGGTTCTCCTACGAGCAGTACTTC.

The chain carries TRBV2 and TRBJ1-4, with D unresolved. CDR3 length: 14 amino acids. Germline V CDR1 and CDR2: SNHLY, FYNNEI. Trimming pared 7 bases from V and 2 bases from J, leaving 11 bases between. CDR3 loop: CASKQRSTNEKLFF. The CDR3 DNA is TGTGCCAGCAAACAACGGAGTACTAATGAAAAACTGTTTTTT.

This clone came up a few times. CDR3 in DNA: TGTGCCAGCAGTGAATACAGGGGCAGGGAGAATGGCTACACCTTC. Translating it yields CASSEYRGRENGYTF. The genes are TRBV25-1 and TRBJ1-2; D possibly corresponds to TRBD1 (6 bases). Germline CDR1 is MGHDK and CDR2 is SYGVNS. The ends were cut back, 0 bases at V and 6 bases at J, with 14 bases in the middle. This CDR3 has 15 amino acids.

This clone was detected only a few times. The gene calls are TRBV7-7 and TRBJ2-2; weak D call: TRBD2 (5 bases). The CDR3 contains 13 residues. The V gene's germline CDR1 is SSHAT and CDR2 FNYEAQ (reference sequence). The CDR3 sequence: CASVGSSAGELFF. The CDR3 bases are TGTGCTAGCGTGGGGAGTAGCGCCGGGGAGCTGTTTTTT.

This clone has only a few counts. J is TRBJ1-1 and V is TRBV7-3, with D hard to call. V lost 2 bases and J lost 1, with 11 bases in between. CDR3 size: 15 residues. Per the germline V gene, CDR1 is SGHTA and CDR2 is FQGTGA. This CDR3 is CASSLQTPGNTEAFF. The CDR3 nucleotides are TGTGCCAGCAGCTTACAAACCCCAGGGAACACTGAAGCTTTCTTT. The whole variable domain, remainder taken from reference TRBV7-3 and TRBJ1-1, is GAGVSQTPSNKVTEKGKYVELRCDPISGHTALYWYRQSLGQGPEFLIYFQGTGAADDSGLPNDRFFAVRPEGSVSTLKIQRTERGDSAVYLCASSLQTPGNTEAFFGQGTRLTVV.

The genes are TRBV5-1 and TRBJ2-3, with D uncertain. This CDR3 spans 11 amino acids. V lost 4 bases, J lost 11 bases, and 11 bases lay in between. Germline V CDR1 and CDR2: SGHRS, YFSETQ. The CDR3 sequence: CASSDSWRQYF. The CDR3 region has the DNA TGCGCCAGCAGCGACTCCTGGAGGCAGTATTTT. Using reference TRBV5-1 and TRBJ2-3 for the parts outside the CDR3, the full variable domain is KAGVTQTPRYLIKTRGQQVTLSCSPISGHRSVSWYQQTPGQGLQFLFEYFSETQRNKGNFPGRFSGRQFSNSRSEMNVSTLELGDSALYLCASSDSWRQYFGPGTRLTVL.

This clone occurred once. This chain joins TRBV29-1 and TRBJ1-2; the match to TRBD1 covers 10 bases. Germline V gene lookup returns CDR1 SQVTM and CDR2 ANQGSEA. With 3 bases clipped from V and 10 bases from J, the junction kept 14 bases outside the gene matches. The CDR3 is made up of 15 amino acids. The CDR3 DNA is TGCAGCGTTGATCGGACAGGGGGGCTCCCTCAAGACTACACCTTC. It encodes CSVDRTGGLPQDYTF.

The chain has TRBV2 and TRBJ2-2; 9 positions match TRBD1. Germline trimming cut 9 bases from V and 9 bases from J; bases unmatched to any gene: 11. The CDR3 consists of 14 residues. The V gene's germline CDR1 is SNHLY and CDR2 FYNNEI. CDR3 in DNA: TGTGCCAGTTTCCGGGACAGGGATACCCGGGAGCTGTTTTTT. Protein sequence: CASFRDRDTRELFF. The complete variable domain, with remaining parts taken from reference TRBV2 and TRBJ2-2, reads EPEVTQTPSHQVTQMGQEVILRCVPISNHLYFYWYRQILGQKVEFLVSFYNNEISEKSEIFDDQFSVERPDGSNFTLKIRSTKLEDSAMYFCASFRDRDTRELFFGEGSRLTVL.

This clone was counted a few times. V usage is TRBV6-5 and J usage is TRBJ1-2; tentatively, D is TRBD1 (6 bases). The CDR3 is 13 amino acids. Per germline, CDR1 MNHEY and CDR2 SVGAGI. Between the trimmed V and J ends, which lost 9 bases and 8 bases, there was a span of 19 bases. The CDR3 region is CASEQARGTGYTF. CDR3 nucleotide sequence: TGTGCCAGTGAGCAAGCGAGGGGGACGGGCTACACCTTC.

The chain employs TRBV7-2 and TRBJ2-3; possibly TRBD1 for D (6 bases). The CDR3 has 12 amino acids. Germline V gives CDR1 SGHTA, CDR2 FQGNSA. V lost 5 bases and J 6 bases, leaving 9 bases between the germline ends. CDR3 protein: CASSVTGDTQYF. CDR3 in DNA: TGTGCCAGCAGCGTAACAGGGGATACGCAGTATTTT.

Note on this clone: Other DNA sequences in the sample encode the same CDR3. The chain is built from TRBV7-9 and TRBJ2-5; D unresolved. V was clipped by 4 bases and J by 5 bases, with 5 bases between them. Germline V lookup: CDR1 SEHNR, CDR2 FQNEAQ (reference sequence). The CDR3 sequence is 11 residues long. The CDR3 bases are TGTGCCAGCAGCTCCAGGGAGACCCAGTACTTC. This gives the protein CASSSRETQYF. The variable domain in full, with the rest retrieved from reference TRBV7-9 and TRBJ2-5, is DTGVSQNPRHKITKRGQNVTFRCDPISEHNRLYWYRQTLGQGPEFLTYFQNEAQLEKSRLLSDRFSAERPKGSFSTLEIQRTEQGDSAMYLCASSSRETQYFGPGTRLLVL.

About this clone itself: A read error may account for a junction end that differs from germline. This chain joins TRBV7-9 and TRBJ2-3; tentatively, D is TRBD1 (5 bases). This CDR3 is 14 amino acids long. Germline CDR1 SEHNR, CDR2 FQNEAQ (reference sequence). The DNA for the CDR3 is TGTGCCAGCAGCTTAGCCCCACAGGCAGAGACGCAGTATTTT. Its protein is CASSLAPQAETQYF.

This clone was seen many times. The chain joins TRBV5-1 to TRBJ2-3; the D is unclear. V was pared by 5 bases and J by 7 bases, with 8 bases between. In germline, CDR1 is SGHRS, CDR2 YFSETQ. The CDR3 has 11 amino acids. CDR3 loop: CASSTDNTQYF. DNA of the CDR3: TGCGCCAGCAGTACCGATAATACGCAGTATTTT.

The V gene is TRBV4-3, the J gene TRBJ2-6; weak D call: TRBD1 (5 bases). In germline, CDR1 is LGHNA, CDR2 YSLEER. The V and J ends lost 1 base and 7 bases respectively, with 8 bases between them. This CDR3 contains 14 residues. CDR3 coding DNA: TGCGCCAGCAGCCAAGCTCAGGGAGCCAACGTCCTGACTTTC. Translation: CASSQAQGANVLTF.

This clone was counted a few times. The CDR3 coding sequence is TGTGCCAGCAGCCCGGCTTATGGGCAGGGGGCCTACGAGCAGTACTTC. Translation gives CASSPAYGQGAYEQYF. The chain joins TRBV11-3 to TRBJ2-7; TRBD1 agrees at 7 bases. V lost 5 bases, J lost 2 bases, and 12 bases stayed unmatched. Per germline, CDR1 SGHNT and CDR2 YENEEA. The CDR3 runs 16 residues.

This clone has more than one count but fewer than ten. This chain connects TRBV28 to TRBJ2-7, with 9 bases aligning to TRBD1. The CDR3 spans 14 residues. Trimming took 3 bases from V and 5 from J; bases not matched to a gene: 5. Germline-derived CDR1 and CDR2 are MDHEN and SYDVKM. Written as DNA, the CDR3 is TGTGCCAGCAGTTTTAGACAGGGGGTGGACGAGCAGTACTTC. It is translated as CASSFRQGVDEQYF. The full variable domain, rest sourced from reference TRBV28 and TRBJ2-7, is DVKVTQSSRYLVKRTGEKVFLECVQDMDHENMFWYRQDPGLGLRLIYFSYDVKMKEKGDIPEGYSVSREKKERFSLILESASTNQTSMYLCASSFRQGVDEQYFGPGTRLTVT.

In this sample, this clone turned up a few times. This rearrangement joins TRBV4-3 to TRBJ2-5; no definite D call. The germline V and J ends were trimmed by 0 bases and 1 base, with 9 bases remaining between them. The CDR3 is 15 residues long. Germline CDR1 and CDR2: LGHNA and YSLEER. The CDR3 region has the DNA TGCGCCAGCAGCCAAGATTTCGCCGCCCAAGAGACCCAGTACTTC. It encodes CASSQDFAAQETQYF.

This clone was counted only a few times. The chain is built from TRBV7-8 and TRBJ2-7; TRBD1 agrees at 7 bases. Germline V gene lookup returns CDR1 SGHVS and CDR2 FQNEAQ. V was clipped by 0 bases and J by 3 bases; unmatched bases: 17. The CDR3 is 19 amino acids. The CDR3: CASSLAFRTGPLRSYEQYF. In DNA, the CDR3 is TGTGCCAGCAGCTTAGCGTTTAGGACAGGCCCACTAAGGAGCTACGAGCAGTACTTC. The full variable domain, in which reference TRBV7-8 and TRBJ2-7 provide the parts outside the CDR3, is GAGVSQSPRYKVAKRGQDVALRCDPISGHVSLFWYQQALGQGPEFLTYFQNEAQLDKSGLPSDRFFAERPEGSVSTLKIQRTQQEDSAVYLCASSLAFRTGPLRSYEQYFGPGTRLTVT.

The rearrangement links TRBV7-9 to TRBJ1-2; 7 bases match TRBD1. Looked up from germline, CDR1 is SEHNR and CDR2 is FQNEAQ (reference sequence). The CDR3 runs 14 residues. The trim removed 5 bases at V and 6 bases at J, leaving 9 bases unmatched. The CDR3 nucleotides are TGTGCCAGCAGCCGGCAGACAGGGCGGCATGGCTACACCTTC. Encoded protein: CASSRQTGRHGYTF. The whole variable domain, remainder taken from reference TRBV7-9 and TRBJ1-2, is DTGVSQNPRHKITKRGQNVTFRCDPISEHNRLYWYRQTLGQGPEFLTYFQNEAQLEKSRLLSDRFSAERPKGSFSTLEIQRTEQGDSAMYLCASSRQTGRHGYTFGSGTRLTVV.